Each of the 13 T cell receptor beta chains below was sequenced from the same sample in a study of blood T cell repertoires in COVID-19. TCRdb keeps only in-frame clones here, not all; method: immunoSEQ multiplex PCR. This sample has roughly 56,000 clones, with 92% found just once. Sequenced material: peripheral blood. The receptors here all came from a middle-aged man with active COVID-19.

V is TRBV28 and J is TRBJ1-3; a weak D match, TRBD1 (5 bases). V was trimmed by 6 bases and J by 0 bases, leaving 15 bases between them. The CDR3 sequence is 16 residues long. Germline V gives CDR1 MDHEN, CDR2 SYDVKM. CDR3 DNA: TGTGCCAGCAGACCCGGATTGGACAACTCTGGAAACACCATATATTTT. This codes for CASRPGLDNSGNTIYF.

The rearrangement uses TRBV7-9 and TRBJ2-7; TRBD2 matches 7 bases. The CDR3 is 14 residues long. J was trimmed by 6 bases and V by 5 bases; bases with no gene match: 10. Germline CDR1 SEHNR, CDR2 FQNEAQ (reference sequence). The CDR3 DNA reads as TGTGCCAGCAGCCCAGCGGGAATGTCCCTCGAGCAGTACTTC. Its protein product is CASSPAGMSLEQYF. Looking up the rest from reference TRBV7-9 and TRBJ2-7 gives the full variable domain: DTGVSQNPRHKITKRGQNVTFRCDPISEHNRLYWYRQTLGQGPEFLTYFQNEAQLEKSRLLSDRFSAERPKGSFSTLEIQRTEQGDSAMYLCASSPAGMSLEQYFGPGTRLTVT.

The genes are TRBV12-5 and TRBJ1-1; unclear D gene. CDR1 LGHNT and CDR2 FRNRAP come from the germline V gene. The CDR3 covers 14 residues. V was clipped by 5 bases and J by 6 bases, with 16 bases between them. The CDR3 reads CASGPAGVVAEAFF. As DNA, the CDR3 is TGTGCTAGTGGTCCGGCGGGAGTCGTCGCTGAAGCTTTCTTT.

The rearrangement joins TRBV30 to TRBJ2-2, with D perhaps TRBD2 (6 bases). Germline CDR1 is GTSNPN and CDR2 is SVGIG (reference sequence). CDR3 length: 15 amino acids. V shed 2 bases and J shed 5 bases, with 15 bases lying between them. This chain's CDR3 is CAWSSRGGRTGELFF. The CDR3 DNA is TGTGCCTGGAGTTCACGTGGGGGGAGAACCGGGGAGCTGTTTTTT.

V gene TRBV11-3 combines with J gene TRBJ2-7; 7 bases fit TRBD2. After removal of 7 bases from V and 4 bases from J, the junction contained 7 bases not matched to a gene. The CDR3 loop spans 13 amino acids. From germline, CDR1 is SGHNT and CDR2 YENEEA. CDR3 DNA sequence: TGTGCCAGCAAACGGGTGGGGGGGTACGAGCAGTACTTC. The encoded protein is CASKRVGGYEQYF. Together with reference TRBV11-3 and TRBJ2-7, the CDR3 gives the full variable domain: EAGVVQSPRYKIIEKKQPVAFWCNPISGHNTLYWYLQNLGQGPELLIRYENEEAVDDSQLPKDRFSAERLKGVDSTLKIQPAELGDSAVYLCASKRVGGYEQYFGPGTRLTVT.

The chain recombines TRBV28 with TRBJ2-2; 9 nucleotides match TRBD1. Per germline, CDR1 MDHEN and CDR2 SYDVKM. The length of the CDR3 is 15 residues. J was trimmed by 3 bases and V by 11 bases; bases with no gene match: 10. The DNA for the CDR3 is TGTGCCGCTACCTACAGGGGGCTGGACACCGGGGAGCTGTTTTTT. Translation: CAATYRGLDTGELFF.

The chain carries TRBV5-4 and TRBJ2-5; 11 nucleotides agree with TRBD2. Germline V gene lookup returns CDR1 SGHNT and CDR2 YYREEE (reference sequence). V lost 4 bases, J lost 2 bases, and 10 bases stayed unmatched. The CDR3 runs to 17 residues. The CDR3 region is CASSPYPTSGVQETQYF. The CDR3 DNA follows: TGTGCCAGCAGCCCTTACCCGACTAGCGGGGTTCAAGAGACCCAGTACTTC.

The chain joins TRBV6-5 to TRBJ1-4, with 7 bases fitting TRBD1. Trimming removed 5 bases from V and 8 bases from J; junction bases left unmatched: 8. The CDR3 contains 14 residues. The germline V gene encodes CDR1 MNHEY and CDR2 SVGAGI. CDR3 sequence (DNA): TGTGCCAGCAGTAAGACAGGGATGGGGGAAAAACTGTTTTTT. Translating gives CASSKTGMGEKLFF.

The chain has TRBV5-1 and TRBJ2-1; 7 positions match TRBD2. Trimming took 1 base from V and 2 from J; bases not matched to a gene: 3. This CDR3 has 15 amino acids. Germline V gives CDR1 SGHRS, CDR2 YFSETQ. As DNA, the CDR3 is TGCGCCAGCAGCTTGTTGGCGGGAGCCTACAATGAGCAGTTCTTC. It is translated as CASSLLAGAYNEQFF.

The rearrangement joins TRBV7-8 to TRBJ2-5; TRBD2 aligns across 10 bases. CDR3 size: 17 residues. In germline, CDR1 is SGHVS, CDR2 FQNEAQ. With V trimmed by 4 bases and J by 2 bases, 10 bases remained unmatched. CDR3 sequence: CASSYPILAGVQETQYF. CDR3 coding DNA: TGTGCCAGCAGCTACCCCATCCTAGCGGGAGTTCAAGAGACCCAGTACTTC.

This chain uses TRBV19 with TRBJ2-7; no definite D call. The length of the CDR3 is 13 residues. CDR1 and CDR2 from the germline V gene are LNHDA and SQIVND (reference sequence). V gave up 2 bases and J gave up 3 bases, with 8 bases separating them. CDR3 amino acids: CASSIHSRYEQYF. In DNA form, the CDR3 reads TGTGCCAGTAGTATACACAGCCGCTACGAGCAGTACTTC.

This chain links TRBV28 with TRBJ1-3; 10 bases are a match to TRBD1. The V gene end was trimmed by 6 bases and the J gene end by 6 bases; junction bases not matched to a gene: 5. The CDR3 covers 14 residues. Germline-derived CDR1 and CDR2 are MDHEN and SYDVKM. The CDR3 nucleotides read TGTGCCAGCAGGACAGGGGGCTTGGTAAACACCATATATTTT. This gives the protein CASRTGGLVNTIYF.

The chain recombines TRBV6-5 with TRBJ2-7, with 9 nucleotides matching TRBD1. Germline CDR1 reads MNHEY; CDR2 reads SVGAGI. The length of the CDR3 is 15 residues. J lost 0 bases, V lost 4 bases, and 4 bases had no gene match. This CDR3 reads CASSSGQGYSYEQYF. CDR3 nucleotide sequence: TGTGCCAGCAGTTCGGGACAGGGCTACTCCTACGAGCAGTACTTC.